The 23 T cell receptor beta chains below all came from one sample that was sequenced in a study of T cell responses to AZD1222 COVID-19 vaccine. Sequencing was performed with immunoSEQ multiplex PCR; in TCRdb, only in-frame clones are kept and a portion is missing. Of more than 95,000 clones in the sample, roughly 88% were seen once. The starting material was peripheral blood, obtained on day 0 of AZD1222 vaccination. These receptors were taken from an adult in good health.

This clone has a single count. The chain carries TRBV13 and TRBJ2-1; a possible D gene is TRBD2 (6 bases). Germline V gives CDR1 PRHDT, CDR2 FYEKMQ (reference sequence). Between the trimmed V and J ends, which lost 4 bases and 5 bases, there was a span of 9 bases. This CDR3 region has 13 residues. The CDR3 sequence is CASSWGLNNEQFF. CDR3 sequence (DNA): TGTGCCAGCAGCTGGGGACTTAACAATGAGCAGTTCTTC.

By sample fraction, this clone is medium-sized. DNA of the CDR3: TGTGCCAGCAGTTCCCCGGGACAGGGGGCTAACGAGCAGTACTTC. This translates into CASSSPGQGANEQYF. This chain joins TRBV6-5 and TRBJ2-7; TRBD1 agrees at 12 bases. Unmatched junction bases numbered 6, after V lost 4 bases and J lost 5 bases. CDR1 MNHEY and CDR2 SVGAGI come from the germline V gene. CDR3 length: 15 residues.

The J gene is TRBJ1-2, the V gene TRBV6-5; D perhaps matches TRBD1 (5 bases). Germline V gene sequence: CDR1 MNHEY, CDR2 SVGAGI. The CDR3 is made up of 15 amino acids. Trimming removed 1 base at V and 4 bases at J, with 13 bases between. The CDR3, as DNA: TGTGCCAGCAGTTACTGGCGCCAGGGAAGCTATGGCTACACCTTC. Encoded protein: CASSYWRQGSYGYTF.

The chain has TRBV9 and TRBJ1-2; no clear D gene. CDR1 and CDR2 from the germline V gene are SGDLS and YYNGEE. The CDR3 loop spans 11 amino acids. The ends were cut back, 2 bases at V and 7 bases at J, with 6 bases in the middle. This CDR3 reads CASSVPGGYTF. The CDR3 DNA follows: TGTGCCAGCAGCGTTCCCGGTGGCTACACCTTC.

This chain connects TRBV7-3 to TRBJ2-1, with 14 positions matching TRBD2. This CDR3 has 18 residues. V shed 2 bases and J 7 bases; nucleotides not matched to a gene: 10. From germline, CDR1 is SGHTA and CDR2 FQGTGA. The CDR3 region has the DNA TGTGCCAGCAGCTTATCGACTAGCGGGAGGGCCGGTACAAATGAGCAGTTCTTC. Protein product: CASSLSTSGRAGTNEQFF.

This chain connects TRBV18 to TRBJ1-2, with D possibly being TRBD1 (6 bases). Germline CDR1 and CDR2: KGHSH and LQKENI. This CDR3 is 14 amino acids long. Between the trimmed V and J ends, which lost 3 bases and 1 base, there was a span of 9 bases. CDR3: CASSPEQGNYGYTF. Written as DNA, the CDR3 is TGTGCCAGCTCACCCGAACAGGGTAACTATGGCTACACCTTC.

The rearrangement uses TRBV5-1 and TRBJ1-6; TRBD1 matches 12 bases. Per the germline V gene, CDR1 is SGHRS and CDR2 is YFSETQ. V was pared by 4 bases and J by 7 bases, with 6 bases of the junction left unmatched. The CDR3 runs to 16 residues. The CDR3: CASSARDRGRNSPLHF. For the CDR3, the DNA is TGCGCCAGCAGCGCCAGGGACAGGGGGCGAAATTCACCCCTCCACTTT.

The V gene is TRBV7-2, the J gene TRBJ2-2, with TRBD1 as a possible D gene (6 bases). The CDR3 has 16 residues. The V end lost 3 bases, the J end lost 6 bases, and 17 bases lay between the germline ends. Germline CDR1 SGHTA, CDR2 FQGNSA. CDR3 in amino acids: CASSLNSRGASGELFF. The CDR3 bases are TGTGCCAGCAGCTTGAATTCCAGGGGCGCATCCGGGGAGCTGTTTTTT.

The chain employs TRBV28 and TRBJ2-3; D is unresolved. Per the germline V gene, CDR1 is MDHEN and CDR2 is SYDVKM. V was shortened by 5 bases and J by 6 bases, with 9 bases between the two germline ends. The CDR3 has 12 residues. CDR3 coding DNA: TGTGCCAGCAGTACCCCAGATGATACGCAGTATTTT. Its translation: CASSTPDDTQYF. The complete variable domain, with remaining parts taken from reference TRBV28 and TRBJ2-3, reads DVKVTQSSRYLVKRTGEKVFLECVQDMDHENMFWYRQDPGLGLRLIYFSYDVKMKEKGDIPEGYSVSREKKERFSLILESASTNQTSMYLCASSTPDDTQYFGPGTRLTVL.

The V call is TRBV6-5, the J call TRBJ1-1, with D maybe TRBD1 (6 bases). The CDR3 is 16 residues long. Germline V lookup: CDR1 MNHEY, CDR2 SVGAGI. The V and J ends lost 0 bases and 9 bases respectively, with 20 bases between them. The CDR3 is CASSYSIAQGPNQAFF. In DNA form, the CDR3 reads TGTGCCAGCAGTTACTCGATCGCCCAGGGGCCTAACCAAGCTTTCTTT.

The chain uses TRBV29-1 and TRBJ1-6, with D maybe TRBD1 (5 bases). The CDR3 spans 17 residues. CDR1 is SQVTM and CDR2 is ANQGSEA in the germline V gene. The V end lost 5 bases, the J end lost 3 bases, and 20 bases lay between the germline ends. The CDR3 reads CSVRSGTQENYNSPLHF. DNA for the CDR3: TGCAGCGTTCGATCCGGGACTCAGGAGAACTATAATTCACCCCTCCACTTT.

The chain couples TRBV6-1 to TRBJ1-3, with a possible D match to TRBD1 (5 bases). V shed 1 base and J shed 9 bases, with 16 bases lying between them. The germline gives CDR1 MNHNS, CDR2 SASEGT. This CDR3 is built from 15 residues. The CDR3 reads CASSEERGGLSTIYF. DNA of the CDR3: TGTGCCAGCAGTGAAGAGAGGGGAGGGCTAAGCACCATATATTTT.

The gene calls are TRBV5-1 and TRBJ1-4; D gene unclear. Germline-derived CDR1 and CDR2 are SGHRS and YFSETQ. V was pared by 0 bases and J by 0 bases, with 6 bases between. The CDR3 runs 15 residues. The CDR3 reads CASSLDPATNEKLFF. As DNA, the CDR3 is TGCGCCAGCAGCTTGGATCCTGCAACTAATGAAAAACTGTTTTTT. The variable domain in full, with the rest retrieved from reference TRBV5-1 and TRBJ1-4, is KAGVTQTPRYLIKTRGQQVTLSCSPISGHRSVSWYQQTPGQGLQFLFEYFSETQRNKGNFPGRFSGRQFSNSRSEMNVSTLELGDSALYLCASSLDPATNEKLFFGSGTQLSVL.

The V gene is TRBV19, the J gene TRBJ1-2; D is perhaps TRBD1 (6 bases). This CDR3 is built from 16 residues. Germline V gives CDR1 LNHDA, CDR2 SQIVND (reference sequence). V was cut by 6 bases and J by 8 bases, with 25 bases left in between. CDR3 nucleotides: TGTGCCAGTAGACCCCTCCGAGGGTTACAGGGCCACGGCTACACCTTC. Protein product: CASRPLRGLQGHGYTF.

This clone was recorded only once. V usage is TRBV4-3 and J usage is TRBJ2-2; D perhaps matches TRBD2 (6 bases). Germline V CDR1 and CDR2: LGHNA, YSLEER. Trimming took 0 bases from V and 4 from J, leaving 18 bases between them. The CDR3 covers 18 residues. The CDR3 loop reads CASSQDLFPGSGTGELFF. Written as DNA, the CDR3 is TGCGCCAGCAGCCAAGATTTATTCCCCGGGAGTGGCACCGGGGAGCTGTTTTTT.

As concerns this clone: Sequence at one end of the junction differs from germline and may be a read error. The J gene is TRBJ1-5, the V gene TRBV7-2; the D is unclear. This CDR3 is built from 14 residues. Germline V gene sequence: CDR1 SGHTA, CDR2 FQGNSA. CDR3 loop: CASSLDVGPRRKVF. CDR3 in DNA: TGTGCCAGCAGCTTAGATGTCGGTCCCCGCCGTAAAGTTTTT.

The rearrangement links TRBV15 to TRBJ1-1; weak D call: TRBD1 (5 bases). The V end was cut by 1 base, the J end by 5 bases, with 17 bases between. CDR1 and CDR2 (germline): LNHNV, YYDKDF (reference sequence). This CDR3 has 16 amino acids. CDR3: CATSRGLGIGGTEAFF. Here the CDR3 DNA reads TGTGCCACCAGCAGAGGACTCGGGATCGGGGGAACTGAAGCTTTCTTT.

The chain joins TRBV7-2 to TRBJ1-6; D unclear. Trimming pared 5 bases from V and 0 bases from J, leaving 5 bases between. The CDR3 has 14 amino acids. Germline V lookup: CDR1 SGHTA, CDR2 FQGNSA. The CDR3 is CASSMSSYNSPLHF. The CDR3 DNA sequence: TGTGCCAGCAGCATGAGCTCCTATAATTCACCCCTCCACTTT.

The chain joins TRBV19 to TRBJ1-3, with D possibly matching TRBD1 (5 bases). The CDR3 extends over 17 amino acids. Deletions cut 1 base from V and 3 bases from J, with 16 bases between. Germline CDR1 LNHDA, CDR2 SQIVND (reference sequence). For the CDR3, the DNA is TGTGCCAGTAGTATAGGATTGTACAGGAGAGGTGGAAACACCATATATTTT. Translated: CASSIGLYRRGGNTIYF. Together with reference TRBV19 and TRBJ1-3, the CDR3 gives the full variable domain: DGGITQSPKYLFRKEGQNVTLSCEQNLNHDAMYWYRQDPGQGLRLIYYSQIVNDFQKGDIAEGYSVSREKKESFPLTVTSAQKNPTAFYLCASSIGLYRRGGNTIYFGEGSWLTVV.

This chain connects TRBV7-9 to TRBJ2-7; D remains ambiguous. The germline CDR1 and CDR2 sequences are SEHNR and FQNEAQ (reference sequence). Trimming took 4 bases from V and 3 from J, leaving 10 bases between them. The CDR3 runs to 13 residues. CDR3 coding DNA: TGTGCCAGCAGCTCGCCCAGTATCTACGAGCAGTACTTC. Translation gives CASSSPSIYEQYF.

This rearrangement joins TRBV30 to TRBJ1-4; D is uncertain. This CDR3 comprises 13 residues. The germline CDR1 and CDR2 sequences are GTSNPN and SVGIG (reference sequence). Trimming shortened V by 2 bases and J by 7 bases, and 11 bases separated the two germline ends. In DNA, the CDR3 is TGTGCCTGGAGTCGACAACTAGGTGAAAAACTGTTTTTT. This codes for CAWSRQLGEKLFF.

The chain uses TRBV5-5 and TRBJ1-3; D unclear. The germline CDR1 and CDR2 sequences are SGHKS and YYEKEE (reference sequence). The CDR3 has 16 residues. V lost 1 base to trimming and J lost 0 bases, with 11 bases between them. This CDR3 reads CASSLSASDSGNTIYF. CDR3 coding DNA: TGTGCCAGCAGCTTGTCGGCGTCGGACTCTGGAAACACCATATATTTT.

Worth noting for this clone: Other DNA sequences from this sample encode an identical CDR3 as well. The chain joins TRBV19 to TRBJ1-5; D uncertain. V was trimmed by 3 bases and J by 7 bases, leaving 7 bases between them. The germline gives CDR1 LNHDA, CDR2 SQIVND (reference sequence). This CDR3 comprises 12 residues. Here the CDR3 DNA reads TGTGCCAGTAGTATTAGTGGCCAGCCCCAGCATTTT. Translating gives CASSISGQPQHF. The full variable domain, its missing parts supplied by reference TRBV19 and TRBJ1-5, is DGGITQSPKYLFRKEGQNVTLSCEQNLNHDAMYWYRQDPGQGLRLIYYSQIVNDFQKGDIAEGYSVSREKKESFPLTVTSAQKNPTAFYLCASSISGQPQHFGDGTRLSIL.